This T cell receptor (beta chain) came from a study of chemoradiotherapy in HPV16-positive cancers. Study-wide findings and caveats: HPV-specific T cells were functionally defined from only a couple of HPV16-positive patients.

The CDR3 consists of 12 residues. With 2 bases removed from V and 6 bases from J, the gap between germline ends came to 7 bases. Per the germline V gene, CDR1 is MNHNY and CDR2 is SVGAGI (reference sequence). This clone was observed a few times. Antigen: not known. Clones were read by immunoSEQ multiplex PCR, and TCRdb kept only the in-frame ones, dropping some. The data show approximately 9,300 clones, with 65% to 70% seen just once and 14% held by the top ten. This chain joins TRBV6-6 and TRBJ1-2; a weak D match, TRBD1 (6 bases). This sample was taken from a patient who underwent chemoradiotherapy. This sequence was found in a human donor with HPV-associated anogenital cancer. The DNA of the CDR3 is TGTGCCAGCAGTTACGCAGGGGATGGCTACACCTTC. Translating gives CASSYAGDGYTF.